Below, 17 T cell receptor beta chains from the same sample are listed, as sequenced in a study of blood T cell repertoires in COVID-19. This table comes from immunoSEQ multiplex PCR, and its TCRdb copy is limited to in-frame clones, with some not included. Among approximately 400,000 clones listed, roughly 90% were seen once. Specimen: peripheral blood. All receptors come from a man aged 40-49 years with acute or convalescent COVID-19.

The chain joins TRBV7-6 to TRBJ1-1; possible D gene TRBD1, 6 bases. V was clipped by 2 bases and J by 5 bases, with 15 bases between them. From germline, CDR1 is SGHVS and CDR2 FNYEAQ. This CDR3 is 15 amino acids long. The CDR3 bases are TGTGCCAGCAGCTTATCGTCCCAGGGGAAAACTGAAGCTTTCTTT. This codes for CASSLSSQGKTEAFF.

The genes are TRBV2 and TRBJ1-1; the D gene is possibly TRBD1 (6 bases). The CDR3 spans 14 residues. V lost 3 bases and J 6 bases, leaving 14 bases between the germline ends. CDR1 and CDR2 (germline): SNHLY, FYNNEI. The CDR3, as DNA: TGTGCCAGCAGTGATGGGGGGGCGATCTCTGAAGCTTTCTTT. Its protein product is CASSDGGAISEAFF.

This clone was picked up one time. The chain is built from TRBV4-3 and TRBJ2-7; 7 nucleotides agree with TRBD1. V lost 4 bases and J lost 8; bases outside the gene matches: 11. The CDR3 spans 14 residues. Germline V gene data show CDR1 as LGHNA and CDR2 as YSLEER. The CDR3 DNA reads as TGCGCCAGCAGCCGTACCGGGACAGAGAACCAGCAGTACTTC. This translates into CASSRTGTENQQYF.

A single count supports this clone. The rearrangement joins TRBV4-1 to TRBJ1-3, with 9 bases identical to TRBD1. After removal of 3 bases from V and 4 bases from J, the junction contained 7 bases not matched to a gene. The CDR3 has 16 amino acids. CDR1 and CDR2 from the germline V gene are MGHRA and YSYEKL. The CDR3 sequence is CASSQMGQGRGNTIYF. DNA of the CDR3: TGCGCCAGCAGCCAGATGGGACAGGGAAGAGGAAACACCATATATTTT.

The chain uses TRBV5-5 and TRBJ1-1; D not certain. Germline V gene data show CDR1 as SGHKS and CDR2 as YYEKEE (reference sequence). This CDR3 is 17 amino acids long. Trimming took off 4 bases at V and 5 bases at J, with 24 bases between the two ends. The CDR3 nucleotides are TGTGCCAGCAGCCGAACACGGGGTGGGCAATCGGGGACTGAAGCTTTCTTT. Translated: CASSRTRGGQSGTEAFF.

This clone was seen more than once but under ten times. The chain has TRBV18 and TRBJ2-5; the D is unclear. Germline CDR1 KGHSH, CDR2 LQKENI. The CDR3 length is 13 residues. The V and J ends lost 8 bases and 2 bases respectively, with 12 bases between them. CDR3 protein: CASLPHIQETQYF. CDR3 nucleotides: TGTGCCAGCCTACCACATATTCAAGAGACCCAGTACTTC.

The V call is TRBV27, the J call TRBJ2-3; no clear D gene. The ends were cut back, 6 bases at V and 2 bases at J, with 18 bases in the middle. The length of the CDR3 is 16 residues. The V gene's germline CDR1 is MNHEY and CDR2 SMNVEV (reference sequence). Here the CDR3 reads CASSYTSALITDTQYF. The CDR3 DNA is TGTGCCAGCAGCTACACGAGCGCCCTTATCACAGATACGCAGTATTTT.

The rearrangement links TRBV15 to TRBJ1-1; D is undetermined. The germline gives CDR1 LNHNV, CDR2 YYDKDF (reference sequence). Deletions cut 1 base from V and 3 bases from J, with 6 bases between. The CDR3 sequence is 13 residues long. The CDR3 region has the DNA TGTGCCACCAGCAGAGGTCGGGACACTGAAGCTTTCTTT. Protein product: CATSRGRDTEAFF.

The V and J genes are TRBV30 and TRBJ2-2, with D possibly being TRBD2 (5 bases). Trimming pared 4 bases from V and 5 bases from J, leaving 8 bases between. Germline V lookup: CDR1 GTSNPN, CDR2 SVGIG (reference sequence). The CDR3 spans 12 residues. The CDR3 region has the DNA TGTGCCTGGATCCCGGGGACCGGGGAGCTGTTTTTT. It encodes CAWIPGTGELFF. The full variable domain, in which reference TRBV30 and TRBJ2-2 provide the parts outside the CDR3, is SQTIHQWPATLVQPVGSPLSLECTVEGTSNPNLYWYRQAAGRGLQLLFYSVGIGQISSEVPQNLSASRPQDRQFILSSKKLLLSDSGFYLCAWIPGTGELFFGEGSRLTVL.

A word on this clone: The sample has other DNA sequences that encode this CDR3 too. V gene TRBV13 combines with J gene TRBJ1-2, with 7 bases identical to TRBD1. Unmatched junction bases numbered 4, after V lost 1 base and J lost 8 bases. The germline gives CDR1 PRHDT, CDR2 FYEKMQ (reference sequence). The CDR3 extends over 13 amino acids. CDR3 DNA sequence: TGTGCCAGCAGCTTAGACAGGGGAGGAGGCTACACCTTC. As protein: CASSLDRGGGYTF.

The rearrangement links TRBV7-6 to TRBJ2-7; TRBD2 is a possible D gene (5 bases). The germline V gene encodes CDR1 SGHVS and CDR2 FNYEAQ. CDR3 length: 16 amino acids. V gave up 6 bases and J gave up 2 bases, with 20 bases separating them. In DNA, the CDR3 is TGTGCCAGCAGTCAGAGGGTGGGTCGTTTACCCTACGAGCAGTACTTC. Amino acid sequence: CASSQRVGRLPYEQYF. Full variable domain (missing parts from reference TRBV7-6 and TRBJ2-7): GAGVSQSPRYKVTKRGQDVALRCDPISGHVSLYWYRQALGQGPEFLTYFNYEAQQDKSGLPNDRFSAERPEGSISTLTIQRTEQRDSAMYRCASSQRVGRLPYEQYFGPGTRLTVT.

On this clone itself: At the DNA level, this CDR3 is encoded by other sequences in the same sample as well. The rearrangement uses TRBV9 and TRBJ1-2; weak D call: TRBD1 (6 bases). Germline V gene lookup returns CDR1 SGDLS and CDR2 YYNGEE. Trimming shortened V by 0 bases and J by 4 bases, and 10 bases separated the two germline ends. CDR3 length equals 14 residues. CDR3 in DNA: TGTGCCAGCAGCGTAGATACAGGGAGCTATGGCTACACCTTC. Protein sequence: CASSVDTGSYGYTF.

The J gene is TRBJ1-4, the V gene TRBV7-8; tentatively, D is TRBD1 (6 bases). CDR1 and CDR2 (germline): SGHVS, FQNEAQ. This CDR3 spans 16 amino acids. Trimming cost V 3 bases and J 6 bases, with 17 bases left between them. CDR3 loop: CASSFYRARIDEKLFF. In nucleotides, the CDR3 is TGTGCCAGCAGCTTTTACAGGGCCAGGATTGATGAAAAACTGTTTTTT.

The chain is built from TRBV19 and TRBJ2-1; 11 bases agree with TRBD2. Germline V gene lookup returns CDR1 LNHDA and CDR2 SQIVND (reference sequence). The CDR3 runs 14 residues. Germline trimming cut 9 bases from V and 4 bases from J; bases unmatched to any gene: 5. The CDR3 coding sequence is TGTGCCAGCGAGACTAGCGGGGCTTACAATGAGCAGTTCTTC. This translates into CASETSGAYNEQFF.

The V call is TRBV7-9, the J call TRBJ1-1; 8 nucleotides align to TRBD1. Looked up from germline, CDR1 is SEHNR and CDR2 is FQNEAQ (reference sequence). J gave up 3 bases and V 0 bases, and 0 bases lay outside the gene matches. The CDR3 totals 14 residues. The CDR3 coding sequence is TGTGCCAGCAGCTTAGCGGACAGGGACACTGAAGCTTTCTTT. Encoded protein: CASSLADRDTEAFF.

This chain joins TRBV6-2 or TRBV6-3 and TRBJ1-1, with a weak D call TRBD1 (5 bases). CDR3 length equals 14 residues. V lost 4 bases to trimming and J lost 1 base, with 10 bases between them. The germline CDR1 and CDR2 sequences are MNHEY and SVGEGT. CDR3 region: CASSLETANTEAFF. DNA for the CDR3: TGTGCCAGCAGTTTAGAGACAGCGAACACTGAAGCTTTCTTT.

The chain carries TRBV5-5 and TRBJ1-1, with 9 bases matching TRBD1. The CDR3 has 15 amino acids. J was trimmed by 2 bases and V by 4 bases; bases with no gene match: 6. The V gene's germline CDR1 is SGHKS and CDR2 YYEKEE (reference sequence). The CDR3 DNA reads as TGTGCCAGCAGCGCCTGGGGACAGGGAAACACTGAAGCTTTCTTT. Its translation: CASSAWGQGNTEAFF.